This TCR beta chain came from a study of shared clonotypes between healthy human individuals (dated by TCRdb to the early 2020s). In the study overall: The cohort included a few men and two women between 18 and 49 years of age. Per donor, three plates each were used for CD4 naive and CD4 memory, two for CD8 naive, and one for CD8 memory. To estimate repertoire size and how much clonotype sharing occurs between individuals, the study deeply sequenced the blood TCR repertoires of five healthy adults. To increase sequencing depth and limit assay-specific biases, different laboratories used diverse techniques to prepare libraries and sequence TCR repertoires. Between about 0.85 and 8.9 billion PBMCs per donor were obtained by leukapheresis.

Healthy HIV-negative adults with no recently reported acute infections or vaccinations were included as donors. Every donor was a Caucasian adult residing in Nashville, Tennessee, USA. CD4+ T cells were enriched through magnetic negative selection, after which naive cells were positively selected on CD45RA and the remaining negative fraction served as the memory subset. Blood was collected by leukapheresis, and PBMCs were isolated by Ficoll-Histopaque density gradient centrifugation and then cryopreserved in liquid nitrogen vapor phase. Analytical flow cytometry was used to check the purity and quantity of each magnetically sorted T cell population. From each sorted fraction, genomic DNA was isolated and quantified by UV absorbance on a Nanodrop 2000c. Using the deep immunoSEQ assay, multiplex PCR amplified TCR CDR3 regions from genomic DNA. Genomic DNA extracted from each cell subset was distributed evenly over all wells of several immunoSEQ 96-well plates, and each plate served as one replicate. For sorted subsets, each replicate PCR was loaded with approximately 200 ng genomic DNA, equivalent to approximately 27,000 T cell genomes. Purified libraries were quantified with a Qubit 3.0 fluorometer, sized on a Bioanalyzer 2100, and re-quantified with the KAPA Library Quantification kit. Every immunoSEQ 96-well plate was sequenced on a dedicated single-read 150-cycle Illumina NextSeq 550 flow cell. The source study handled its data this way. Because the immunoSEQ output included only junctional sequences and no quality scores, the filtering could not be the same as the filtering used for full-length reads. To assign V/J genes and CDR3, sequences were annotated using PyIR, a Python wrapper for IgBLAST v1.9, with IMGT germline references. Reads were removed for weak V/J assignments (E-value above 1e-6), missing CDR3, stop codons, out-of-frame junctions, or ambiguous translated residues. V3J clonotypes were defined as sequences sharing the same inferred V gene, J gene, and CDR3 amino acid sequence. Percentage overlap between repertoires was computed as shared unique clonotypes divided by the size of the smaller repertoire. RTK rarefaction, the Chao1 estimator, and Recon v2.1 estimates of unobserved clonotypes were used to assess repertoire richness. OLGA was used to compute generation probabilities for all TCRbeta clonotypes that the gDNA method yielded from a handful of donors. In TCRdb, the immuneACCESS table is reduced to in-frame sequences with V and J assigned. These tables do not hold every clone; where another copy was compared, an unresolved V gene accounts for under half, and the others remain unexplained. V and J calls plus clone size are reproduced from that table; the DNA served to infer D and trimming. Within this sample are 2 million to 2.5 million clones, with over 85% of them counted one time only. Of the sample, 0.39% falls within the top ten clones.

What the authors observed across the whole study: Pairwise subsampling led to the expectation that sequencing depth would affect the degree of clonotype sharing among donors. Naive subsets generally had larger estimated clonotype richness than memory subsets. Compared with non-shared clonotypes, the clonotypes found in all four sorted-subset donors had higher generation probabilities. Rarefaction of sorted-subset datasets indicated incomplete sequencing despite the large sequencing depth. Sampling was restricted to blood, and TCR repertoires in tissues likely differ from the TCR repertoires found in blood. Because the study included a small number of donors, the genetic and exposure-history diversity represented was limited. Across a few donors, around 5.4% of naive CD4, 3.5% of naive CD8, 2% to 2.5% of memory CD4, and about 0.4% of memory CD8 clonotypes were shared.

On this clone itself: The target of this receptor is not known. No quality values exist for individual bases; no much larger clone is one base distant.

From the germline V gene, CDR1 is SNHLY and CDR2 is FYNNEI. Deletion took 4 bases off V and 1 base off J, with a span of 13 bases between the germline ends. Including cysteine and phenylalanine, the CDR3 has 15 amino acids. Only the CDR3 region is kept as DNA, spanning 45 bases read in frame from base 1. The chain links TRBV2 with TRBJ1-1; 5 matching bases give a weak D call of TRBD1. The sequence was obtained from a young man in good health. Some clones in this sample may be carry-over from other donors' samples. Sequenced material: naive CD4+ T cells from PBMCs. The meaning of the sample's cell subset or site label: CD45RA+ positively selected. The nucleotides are TGTGCCAGCAGTGGAAGATCAAGGGGGAACACTGAAGCTTTCTTT. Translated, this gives CASSGRSRGNTEAFF.